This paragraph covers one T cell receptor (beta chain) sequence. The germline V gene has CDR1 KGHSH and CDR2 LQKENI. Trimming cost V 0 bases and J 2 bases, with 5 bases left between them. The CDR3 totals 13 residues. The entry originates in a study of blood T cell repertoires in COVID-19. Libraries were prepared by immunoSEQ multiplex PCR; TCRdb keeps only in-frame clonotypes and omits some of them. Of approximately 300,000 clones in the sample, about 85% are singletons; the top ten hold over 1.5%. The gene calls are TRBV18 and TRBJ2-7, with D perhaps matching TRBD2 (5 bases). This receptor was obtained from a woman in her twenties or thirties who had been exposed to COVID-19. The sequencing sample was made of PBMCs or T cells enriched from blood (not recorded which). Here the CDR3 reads CASSPPLAYEQYF. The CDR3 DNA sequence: TGTGCCAGCTCACCACCACTAGCCTACGAGCAGTACTTC.